Included here is one T cell receptor (beta chain) sequence, with context. This specimen belongs to a study of cytomegalovirus exposure and HLA in healthy donors. The PCR was carried out with 60 Vbeta primers and 13 Jbeta primers. Profiled with immunoSEQ multiplex PCR; TCRdb holds only in-frame clones, not every one. The data contain 85,000 to 100,000 clones, about 80% of them seen just once; the ten biggest clones take up 3.7%. The sequence derives from a female donor in good health and CMV-seropositive. The sequenced sample consisted of PBMCs.

CDR3 DNA sequence: TGTGCCAGCAGCCGAAGGGGTGGGGATGAAGCTTTCTTT. It encodes CASSRRGGDEAFF. J is TRBJ1-1 and V is TRBV11-3; a weak D match, TRBD1 (5 bases). The V gene lost 5 bases and the J gene lost 7 bases, with 14 bases spanning the gap. The germline V gene has CDR1 SGHNT and CDR2 YENEEA. The length of the CDR3 is 13 residues.